The entry below gives a single T cell receptor (beta chain) sequence along with its context. CDR3 length: 15 residues. Germline values: CDR1 ENHRY, CDR2 SYGVKD. V lost 4 bases and J lost 3, with 12 bases in between. The data are from a study of blood T cell repertoires in COVID-19. Study-level background: COVID-19 samples collected from the United States, Italy and Spain covered acute and convalescent phases. T cells, B-cell-depleted T cells, or PBMCs supplied cDNA or gDNA.

Original handling: Amplification with reference gene primers provided the estimates of nucleated cell counts. Using immunoSEQ multiplex PCR, the repertoire was profiled, and TCRdb retains in-frame clones only, with some absent. That table supplies the V and J calls and clone size; D and trimming were determined from the DNA. The data show around 81,000 clones, around 80% seen once. V and J are TRBV10-3 and TRBJ2-2, with D maybe TRBD1 (6 bases). The sequenced material came from peripheral blood. The clonotype was recovered from a human donor in a cohort sampled during active COVID-19. CDR3 nucleotides: TGTGCCATCAGTGGATCCGGACAGTACACCGGGGAGCTGTTTTTT. It is translated as CAISGSGQYTGELFF.